This T cell receptor beta chain was obtained from a study of OX40 agonist ivuxolimab in advanced cancers. About the investigation overall: The costimulatory receptor OX40 (CD134) was targeted by ivuxolimab, a fully human IgG2 agonistic monoclonal antibody. Intravenous ivuxolimab was administered to patients every 2 weeks at six dose levels: 0.01, 0.1, 0.3, 1.5, 3 and 10 mg/kg. Of the roughly 51 patients in dose escalation, some 19 had hepatocellular carcinoma, some 15 had melanoma, 9 had renal cell carcinoma and 9 had head and neck cancer. In the dose-escalation cohort, roughly 80% of patients were male, and the mean age was around 60 years, with a range of about 20 to 79. Prior anti-PD-1, anti-PD-L1 or anti-CTLA-4 therapy was permitted, and checkpoint inhibitors had been received by about 37% of dose-escalation patients. Partial responses were achieved by three dose-escalation patients, of whom one had hepatocellular carcinoma and two had cutaneous melanoma. Peripheral TCRbeta sequencing aimed to test whether ivuxolimab altered TCR sequence diversity and caused clonal T-cell expansion. The monotherapy dose-escalation portion (N ≈ 50 patients) of the phase I ivuxolimab trial is reported in the paper. Summary of the overall study and its limitations: Low levels of normalized T-cell clonal expansion were also shown by some nonresponding patients. After ivuxolimab, expanded clones were on average more numerous among CD8+ T cells than among CD4+ T cells. The antigen specificity of the clonally expanded peripheral T cells was not determined. At doses of 0.1 to 3.0 mg/kg, clonal expansion of both CD4+ and CD8+ T cells in blood was seen between baseline and week 6. In partial responders in the 0.1-3.0 mg/kg groups, normalized peripheral clonal expansion was found to be among the lowest, especially among CD8+ T cells.

As to this clone: The antigen it binds to is not known. It has no much larger one-base neighbor in the sample; base qualities were not kept.

Patients with autoimmune disease history or receiving systemic immunosuppression were excluded from the trial. Peripheral blood for TCR sequencing was drawn from every dose cohort at baseline, at cycle 4 day 1 and at cycle 7 day 1. Samples came from an open-label, multicenter, first-in-human phase I dose-escalation trial of ivuxolimab. Adults with locally advanced or metastatic melanoma, renal cell carcinoma, hepatocellular carcinoma or head and neck squamous cell carcinoma were enrolled in the trial. Before TCR sequencing, CD4+ and CD8+ T cells were separately sorted from peripheral blood. Genomic DNA was isolated from the sorted cells so that the TCRbeta CDR3 region could be sequenced. The immunoSEQ Assay was used for sequencing of TCRbeta CDR3 regions. The source is immuneACCESS, and TCRdb retained only in-frame sequences with V and J called. Part of the clones is not carried over; for the studies checked, unresolved V genes explain less than half of this, and the remainder is unexplained. For this sample the table gives about 34,000 clones, of which approximately 91% were detected only once. The leading ten clones occupy roughly 4.2% of the sample.

Between the V and J ends, shortened by 5 bases and 2 bases respectively, the junction contains 19 bases. Taken from cysteine to phenylalanine, the CDR3 has 16 residues. CDR3 DNA is the only sequence kept; it has 48 bases, read in frame from the first base. CDR1 and CDR2 (SGHTA, FQGNSA) derive from the germline V gene. Here the sequenced sample was CD4+ or CD8+ T cells sorted from blood, taken in a trial of the OX40 agonist ivuxolimab. Rearrangement joined TRBV7-2 to TRBJ2-7, with the D gene too uncertain to name. This TCR was sampled from an adult with an advanced solid tumor such as melanoma, head and neck, liver or kidney cancer. The CDR3 is CASSTRLRAATYEQYF. The nucleotide sequence reads as follows: TGTGCCAGCAGCACACGTCTTCGGGCAGCTACCTACGAGCAGTACTTC.